The clone carrying this T cell receptor (beta chain) was observed at least ten times. Its antigen remains unknown. This sample is drawn from a study of T cells after yellow fever vaccination. Across the study: The fractions with low cell numbers were processed using SMART-Seq v4 Ultra Low Input.

Germline loops: CDR1 SGHVS, CDR2 FNYEAQ. V shed 2 bases and J shed 6 bases, with 14 bases lying between them. The CDR3 is 14 amino acids. TCRdb independently ran MiXCR on the 5' RACE reads; one entry per CDR3 protein. The sample has hundreds of thousands of distinct CDR3 sequences; about 14% are singletons. Overall study findings and caveats: The study re-detected most primary-vaccination clones after the booster (roughly 96% CD4, almost 90% CD8). A weaker secondary response peaked on day 5, the primary on day 15. Abundant clonotypes from the bulk population could get into FACS-sorted repertoires as contaminants.

This chain links TRBV7-6 with TRBJ2-7; a weak D match, TRBD2 (5 bases). This receptor was taken from a man under 40 who received the YFV17D yellow fever vaccine. Sample: PBMCs, taken on the day of the yellow fever booster vaccination. The CDR3 sequence is CASSLIGIGSEQYF. In DNA form, the CDR3 reads TGTGCCAGCAGCTTAATAGGGATAGGGAGCGAGCAGTACTTC.